The 20 T cell receptor beta chains reported below all come from one sample, sequenced in a study of shared T cell receptors in the human thymus. The repertoire was sequenced with immunoSEQ multiplex PCR; TCRdb's copy has only in-frame clones and lacks some. The data hold some 760,000 clones, with 70% to 90% observed a single time. This sample was shared with a second study, whose subject was human thymus T cells.

Material: thymocytes. These TCRs come from a girl in the first two years of life with a congenital heart defect.

V gene TRBV27 combines with J gene TRBJ1-6; unclear D gene. The CDR3 runs to 17 residues. Looked up from germline, CDR1 is MNHEY and CDR2 is SMNVEV (reference sequence). V lost 4 bases to trimming and J lost 6 bases, with 19 bases between them. This CDR3 is CASSWAARNRGNSPLHF. The DNA for the CDR3 is TGTGCCAGCAGTTGGGCCGCCCGGAACCGTGGTAATTCACCCCTCCACTTT.

This chain uses TRBV10-3 with TRBJ2-3; D remains unclear. The CDR3 is made up of 11 amino acids. The V end was cut by 4 bases, the J end by 5 bases, with 4 bases between. The V gene's germline CDR1 is ENHRY and CDR2 SYGVKD. As DNA, the CDR3 is TGTGCCATCAGTGGGCTAGATACGCAGTATTTT. Its translation is CAISGLDTQYF.

V gene TRBV10-3 combines with J gene TRBJ1-3; 9 bases are a match to TRBD1. Unmatched junction bases numbered 5, after V lost 6 bases and J lost 2 bases. Per the germline V gene, CDR1 is ENHRY and CDR2 is SYGVKD. The CDR3 is 15 residues long. This CDR3 reads CAIRLRDRAGNTIYF. In DNA form, the CDR3 reads TGTGCCATCAGACTCCGGGACAGGGCTGGAAACACCATATATTTT.

The chain joins TRBV5-8 to TRBJ1-4; D ambiguous. CDR3 length: 13 amino acids. Trimming took off 4 bases at V and 7 bases at J, with 11 bases between the two ends. The germline gives CDR1 SGHTS, CDR2 YDEGEE. CDR3 amino acids: CASSPGSGEKLFF. CDR3 DNA sequence: TGTGCCAGCAGCCCGGGTAGCGGTGAAAAACTGTTTTTT.

This clone was seen once. The chain is built from TRBV27 and TRBJ1-2; 9 positions match TRBD1. The V gene's germline CDR1 is MNHEY and CDR2 SMNVEV (reference sequence). The CDR3 consists of 15 residues. The J segment lost 8 bases and the V segment lost 6 bases, leaving 13 bases of the junction unmatched. As DNA, the CDR3 is TGTGCCAGCAGATGGCCGAGAGGGACAGGGTACGGCTACACCTTC. Translating it yields CASRWPRGTGYGYTF.

The rearrangement uses TRBV5-1 and TRBJ1-1, with D perhaps matching TRBD1 (6 bases). CDR3 length: 16 residues. The V end lost 0 bases, the J end lost 1 base, and 13 bases lay between the germline ends. Germline values: CDR1 SGHRS, CDR2 YFSETQ. The CDR3 DNA is TGCGCCAGCAGCTTGGCCGAGGGACAAAAGAACACTGAAGCTTTCTTT. It encodes CASSLAEGQKNTEAFF.

The chain has TRBV19 and TRBJ2-7; 7 bases align to TRBD1. Germline CDR1 and CDR2: LNHDA and SQIVND (reference sequence). With 10 bases clipped from V and 3 bases from J, the junction kept 9 bases outside the gene matches. The CDR3 sequence is 13 residues long. CDR3 nucleotides: TGTGCCACCGTCGGGGACAGCGGCTACGAGCAGTACTTC. Its translation is CATVGDSGYEQYF.

The CDR3 DNA is TGCAGCGTCCCCGGGGACAGGGAGGTGAACACCGGGGAGCTGTTTTTT. Translation gives CSVPGDREVNTGELFF. The rearrangement uses TRBV29-1 and TRBJ2-2; 9 bases map to TRBD1. The V gene's germline CDR1 is SQVTM and CDR2 ANQGSEA. CDR3 length: 16 residues. V shed 6 bases and J 1 base; nucleotides not matched to a gene: 9.

The chain carries TRBV5-6 and TRBJ1-2; D is unclear. The CDR3 is 11 amino acids. V lost 3 bases, J lost 3 bases, and 3 bases lay in between. The germline gives CDR1 SGHDT, CDR2 YYEEEE. The CDR3: CASSSYYGYTF. The DNA of the CDR3 is TGTGCCAGCAGCTCCTACTATGGCTACACCTTC.

The genes are TRBV5-6 and TRBJ2-3; the D gene is possibly TRBD2 (6 bases). Germline V gene sequence: CDR1 SGHDT, CDR2 YYEEEE. The CDR3 runs to 16 residues. The V end lost 1 base, the J end lost 1 base, and 13 bases lay between the germline ends. CDR3 sequence reads: CASSLPRPGGTDTQYF. CDR3 sequence (DNA): TGTGCCAGCAGCTTGCCCCGACCGGGGGGCACAGATACGCAGTATTTT.

This rearrangement joins TRBV7-9 to TRBJ1-5, with 8 bases that match TRBD1. Germline V gives CDR1 SEHNR, CDR2 FQNEAQ (reference sequence). The V and J ends lost 4 bases and 1 base, in that order; junction bases with no gene match: 3. The CDR3 is 15 amino acids. The CDR3 sequence: CASSSGGWSNQPQHF. The DNA for the CDR3 is TGTGCCAGCAGCTCAGGGGGCTGGAGCAATCAGCCCCAGCATTTT.

This rearrangement joins TRBV25-1 to TRBJ2-1; TRBD2 might be the D (5 bases). The CDR3 consists of 15 residues. CDR1 is MGHDK, CDR2 SYGVNS, per germline. Trimming took 2 bases from V and 2 from J, leaving 10 bases between them. CDR3 protein: CASSEGWGAYNEQFF. The CDR3, as DNA: TGTGCCAGCAGTGAAGGGTGGGGAGCCTACAATGAGCAGTTCTTC.

CDR3 loop: CASSDRGPLDTQYF. The CDR3 bases are TGTGCCAGCAGTGACAGGGGACCCCTAGATACGCAGTATTTT. The chain uses TRBV2 and TRBJ2-3, with a tentative D call TRBD1 (6 bases). The CDR3 sequence is 14 residues long. Deletions cut 3 bases from V and 5 bases from J, with 12 bases between. CDR1 and CDR2 (germline): SNHLY, FYNNEI.

Turning to this clone: The same CDR3 can be traced to other DNA sequences in this sample. The chain links TRBV19 to TRBJ1-2; weak D call: TRBD1 (6 bases). Trimming removed 1 base at V and 5 bases at J, with 8 bases between. The CDR3 runs to 13 residues. Germline-derived CDR1 and CDR2 are LNHDA and SQIVND (reference sequence). CDR3 in amino acids: CASSIGQGYGYTF. For the CDR3, the DNA is TGTGCCAGTAGTATAGGGCAGGGGTATGGCTACACCTTC.

The chain joins TRBV11-2 to TRBJ1-6, with 7 bases aligning to TRBD1. V lost 1 base, J lost 7 bases, and 4 bases stayed unmatched. Germline CDR1 reads SGHAT; CDR2 reads FQNNGV. The length of the CDR3 is 15 residues. CDR3 region: CASSLVGDSNSPLHF. DNA of the CDR3: TGTGCCAGCAGCTTAGTAGGGGACAGCAATTCACCCCTCCACTTT.

The chain employs TRBV6-6 and TRBJ1-5, with D perhaps TRBD1 (6 bases). Germline V gene sequence: CDR1 MNHNY, CDR2 SVGAGI (reference sequence). This CDR3 is built from 15 residues. V was pared by 8 bases and J by 6 bases, with 20 bases between. CDR3 sequence reads: CASLATGREAQPQHF. The CDR3 nucleotides read TGTGCCAGCCTAGCGACAGGCCGGGAGGCTCAGCCCCAGCATTTT.

The CDR3 is CASSASGGAPFEQFF. CDR3 sequence (DNA): TGTGCCAGCAGCGCTAGCGGGGGGGCCCCATTTGAGCAGTTCTTC. The gene calls are TRBV9 and TRBJ2-1; 12 bases fit TRBD2. Losses at the gene ends were 3 bases for V and 9 bases for J; bases not matched to a gene: 7. CDR1 and CDR2 (germline): SGDLS, YYNGEE. This CDR3 is 15 amino acids long.

This chain uses TRBV6-1 with TRBJ1-1; D ambiguous. Germline CDR1 is MNHNS and CDR2 is SASEGT. This CDR3 is built from 15 residues. Trimming left V 6 bases short and J 4 bases short, with 18 bases between. CDR3 nucleotide sequence: TGTGCCAGCAGGCCCCGCGCAGGCCCGGCCACTGAAGCTTTCTTT. Amino acid sequence: CASRPRAGPATEAFF.

This clone showed up just once. V and J are TRBV5-6 and TRBJ1-5; D remains ambiguous. V was pared by 2 bases and J by 4 bases, with 13 bases between. Per germline, CDR1 SGHDT and CDR2 YYEEEE. The CDR3 spans 15 residues. DNA of the CDR3: TGTGCCAGCAGCTTTTCGGGCGGGCGGAATCAGCCCCAGCATTTT. Translating gives CASSFSGGRNQPQHF.

The chain combines TRBV25-1 with TRBJ2-2; TRBD2 might be the D (6 bases). CDR1 is MGHDK, CDR2 SYGVNS, per germline. Trimming pared 0 bases from V and 0 bases from J, leaving 8 bases between. This CDR3 is 16 amino acids long. DNA for the CDR3: TGTGCCAGCAGTGAATATGGGGGGACGAACACCGGGGAGCTGTTTTTT. It codes for CASSEYGGTNTGELFF.